A single sample gave rise to the 10 T cell receptor beta chains below, sequenced in a study of blood T cell repertoires in COVID-19. Assay used: immunoSEQ multiplex PCR; TCRdb lists only in-frame clones, some missing. The table lists tens of thousands of clones, about 80% of them singletons, with 9.6% in the top ten. The specimen was peripheral blood. All receptors derive from an elderly man with COVID-19, enrolled during active disease.

The V call is TRBV5-1, the J call TRBJ2-7; TRBD1 matches at 7 bases. CDR3 length equals 17 residues. Germline-derived CDR1 and CDR2 are SGHRS and YFSETQ. Trimming cost V 4 bases and J 1 base; bases outside gene matches: 14. The CDR3 sequence: CASSGASGTALSYEQYF. Written as DNA, the CDR3 is TGCGCCAGCAGCGGGGCATCCGGGACAGCCCTTTCCTACGAGCAGTACTTC.

With respect to this clone: The junction and the germline gene differ at one end; a read error may be behind it. CDR3 amino acids: CTWSLDPGGSYGYGYTF. CDR3 coding DNA: TGTACCTGGAGCCTAGACCCCGGTGGGTCCTATGGCTATGGCTACACCTTC. This chain uses TRBV30 with TRBJ1-2; D not certain. Germline lookup yields CDR1 GTSNPN and CDR2 SVGIG (reference sequence). The CDR3 loop spans 17 amino acids.

The gene calls are TRBV15 and TRBJ1-2; D gene unclear. V lost 4 bases to trimming and J lost 4 bases, with 19 bases between them. Germline values: CDR1 LNHNV, CDR2 YYDKDF (reference sequence). CDR3 length equals 16 residues. The CDR3 DNA is TGTGCCACCAGCAACCCCTACTGGGCCTTTACCTATGGCTACACCTTC. It is translated as CATSNPYWAFTYGYTF.

V and J are TRBV15 and TRBJ1-2; D is uncertain. CDR1 LNHNV and CDR2 YYDKDF come from the germline V gene (reference sequence). Trimming removed 1 base from V and 2 bases from J, with 2 bases in between. CDR3 length: 12 amino acids. CDR3 in amino acids: CATSRVNYGYTF. The DNA for the CDR3 is TGTGCCACCAGCAGAGTAAACTATGGCTACACCTTC.

This clone was seen a few times. The J gene is TRBJ2-6, the V gene TRBV30; possibly TRBD1 for D (5 bases). The CDR3 sequence is 15 residues long. V gave up 0 bases and J gave up 2 bases, with 8 bases separating them. Germline CDR1 and CDR2: GTSNPN and SVGIG (reference sequence). CDR3 amino acids: CAWSVGATGANVLTF. CDR3 DNA sequence: TGTGCCTGGAGTGTAGGGGCTACTGGGGCCAACGTCCTGACTTTC. Looking up the rest from reference TRBV30 and TRBJ2-6 gives the full variable domain: SQTIHQWPATLVQPVGSPLSLECTVEGTSNPNLYWYRQAAGRGLQLLFYSVGIGQISSEVPQNLSASRPQDRQFILSSKKLLLSDSGFYLCAWSVGATGANVLTFGAGSRLTVL.

J is TRBJ2-1 and V is TRBV5-1, with 13 bases identical to TRBD2. Germline CDR1 SGHRS, CDR2 YFSETQ. The CDR3 has 15 residues. Unmatched junction bases numbered 4, after V lost 5 bases and J lost 5 bases. The chain's CDR3 is CASSYGLAGDNEQFF. The CDR3 bases are TGCGCCAGCAGTTATGGACTAGCGGGGGACAATGAGCAGTTCTTC.

V gene TRBV6-2 or TRBV6-3 combines with J gene TRBJ2-1; 7 bases are shared with TRBD2. From germline, CDR1 is MNHEY and CDR2 SVGEGT. V dropped 5 bases and J dropped 7; count of bases not matched to a gene: 14. The CDR3 runs 16 residues. This chain's CDR3 is CASSKRLAVLGNEQFF. CDR3 nucleotide sequence: TGTGCCAGCAGTAAACGACTAGCAGTACTGGGGAATGAGCAGTTCTTC.

J is TRBJ2-2 and V is TRBV5-1, with 7 bases lining up with TRBD1. The V segment lost 5 bases and the J segment 6 bases; nucleotides outside the gene matches: 1. The V gene's germline CDR1 is SGHRS and CDR2 YFSETQ. This CDR3 is built from 12 residues. The CDR3, as DNA: TGCGCCAGCAGGCAGGGGGCCGGGGAGCTGTTTTTT. This codes for CASRQGAGELFF.

This chain joins TRBV9 and TRBJ2-5; D is possibly TRBD1 (6 bases). This CDR3 is 15 amino acids long. Trimming pared 0 bases from V and 3 bases from J, leaving 12 bases between. Germline V lookup: CDR1 SGDLS, CDR2 YYNGEE. Here the CDR3 reads CASSVGPGVKETQYF. CDR3 coding DNA: TGTGCCAGCAGCGTAGGGCCAGGGGTAAAAGAGACCCAGTACTTC.

The V and J genes are TRBV5-6 and TRBJ2-3, with D possibly matching TRBD1 (6 bases). The CDR3 totals 14 residues. V lost 7 bases to trimming and J lost 0 bases, with 12 bases between them. CDR1 SGHDT and CDR2 YYEEEE come from the germline V gene. The CDR3 DNA follows: TGTGCCAGCTGGACAGCGCTTAGCACAGATACGCAGTATTTT. Translation: CASWTALSTDTQYF.